This record looks at one T cell receptor (beta chain) sequence and its context. The antigen is unknown. Treatment specified: oral pan-JAK inhibitor, 5-10 mg twice daily. CDR3 length: 11 amino acids. V was pared by 5 bases and J by 10 bases, with 11 bases between. In germline, CDR1 is SEHNR, CDR2 FQNEAQ (reference sequence). These data are taken from a study of CD8+ T cells in alopecia areata. Study-level points and caveats: Within the top 100, expanded CD8+ clones significantly decreased with tofacitinib, as did scalp clonality.

Sequencing used cDNA as its template, made by extracting RNA and reverse transcribing it. Profiled with immunoSEQ multiplex PCR; TCRdb holds only in-frame clones, not every one. Of about 94,000 clones in the sample, around 71% were seen once. The sample here was CD8+ T cells sorted from blood, taken at week 44, from a patient treated with tofacitinib. This chain joins TRBV7-9 and TRBJ1-1; D not certain. The source of this sequence is a human donor with alopecia areata. CDR3 region: CASSLSPPAFF. The CDR3 coding sequence is TGTGCCAGCAGCCTTTCCCCCCCAGCTTTCTTT.